This TCR beta chain was retrieved from a study of T cells in Graves' hyperthyroidism and ophthalmopathy. From RNA transcripts, TCR beta CDR3 regions were amplified. RT-PCR in the first round (using the HTBI primer set) targeted the TCR CDR3. TCRdb re-called the multiplex PCR reads through MiXCR, storing one row per CDR3 protein. The sample has roughly 840,000 distinct CDR3 sequences, 35% to 45% seen once. This clonotype showed up just a few times. Trimming shortened V by 0 bases and J by 4 bases, and 13 bases separated the two germline ends. CDR3 size: 15 residues. The germline V gene has CDR1 MGHRA and CDR2 YSYEKL.

This sequence was found in a man aged 18 to 29 with Graves' hyperthyroidism. Sequencing input: blood. The chain employs TRBV4-1 and TRBJ2-7; the D gene is possibly TRBD2 (6 bases). CDR3 residues: CASSQEPAGPYEQYF. The DNA of the CDR3 is TGCGCCAGCAGCCAAGAGCCAGCGGGCCCATACGAGCAGTACTTC.